The 19 T cell receptor beta chains presented below share a single source sample, sequenced in a study of cytomegalovirus exposure and HLA in healthy donors. PCR employed 60 Vbeta and 13 Jbeta primers. TCRdb keeps only in-frame clones here, not all; method: immunoSEQ multiplex PCR. The table lists about 100,000 clones, about 80% of them singletons. Sequences were obtained from PBMCs. The receptors were sampled from a man in his fifties or sixties in good health and CMV-seropositive.

In this sample, this clone turned up a few times. The rearrangement uses TRBV7-2 and TRBJ1-1; D remains unclear. Germline loops: CDR1 SGHTA, CDR2 FQGNSA. Trimming removed 4 bases from V and 0 bases from J, with 9 bases in between. CDR3 size: 14 residues. The CDR3 region is CASSSLGLNTEAFF. In DNA form, the CDR3 reads TGTGCCAGCAGCTCCCTCGGGTTGAACACTGAAGCTTTCTTT.

This clone was counted once. This rearrangement joins TRBV5-5 to TRBJ2-7; maybe TRBD1 (5 bases). V lost 4 bases, J lost 4 bases, and 18 bases lay in between. Germline CDR1 reads SGHKS; CDR2 reads YYEKEE (reference sequence). This CDR3 comprises 15 residues. The CDR3 DNA sequence: TGTGCCAGCAGCCCACCCCCGCAGGGTATATACGAGCAGTACTTC. It codes for CASSPPPQGIYEQYF. Together with reference TRBV5-5 and TRBJ2-7, the CDR3 gives the full variable domain: DAGVTQSPTHLIKTRGQQVTLRCSPISGHKSVSWYQQVLGQGPQFIFQYYEKEERGRGNFPDRFSARQFPNYSSELNVNALLLGDSALYLCASSPPPQGIYEQYFGPGTRLTVT.

V and J are TRBV30 and TRBJ2-1; D may be TRBD2 (6 bases). V was clipped by 7 bases and J by 4 bases, with 14 bases between them. The CDR3 contains 13 residues. Per germline, CDR1 GTSNPN and CDR2 SVGIG (reference sequence). The CDR3: CASMVAEYNEQFF. Here the CDR3 DNA reads TGTGCCTCAATGGTAGCGGAATACAATGAGCAGTTCTTC.

In nucleotides, the CDR3 is TGTGCCTGGAGCCCCAGGGGGGATTCCTACGAGCAGTACTTC. This codes for CAWSPRGDSYEQYF. The chain recombines TRBV30 with TRBJ2-7; possibly TRBD1 for D (7 bases). Germline lookup yields CDR1 GTSNPN and CDR2 SVGIG (reference sequence). The CDR3 runs to 14 residues. Trimming left V 3 bases short and J 1 base short, with 13 bases between.

This chain connects TRBV5-1 to TRBJ2-1; 12 nucleotides align to TRBD2. J lost 1 base, V lost 2 bases, and 4 bases had no gene match. CDR1 SGHRS and CDR2 YFSETQ come from the germline V gene. This CDR3 contains 17 residues. As DNA, the CDR3 is TGCGCCAGCAGCTTAGCTAGCGGGAGGGATTCCTACAATGAGCAGTTCTTC. Translation: CASSLASGRDSYNEQFF. The complete variable domain, with remaining parts taken from reference TRBV5-1 and TRBJ2-1, reads KAGVTQTPRYLIKTRGQQVTLSCSPISGHRSVSWYQQTPGQGLQFLFEYFSETQRNKGNFPGRFSGRQFSNSRSEMNVSTLELGDSALYLCASSLASGRDSYNEQFFGPGTRLTVL.

The chain links TRBV2 to TRBJ1-5, with TRBD1 matching 7 bases. Germline V gene sequence: CDR1 SNHLY, CDR2 FYNNEI. This CDR3 has 15 amino acids. Losses at the gene ends were 5 bases for V and 8 bases for J; bases not matched to a gene: 12. CDR3: CASSPVPDRSKPQHF. CDR3 in DNA: TGTGCCAGCAGTCCCGTCCCGGACAGGTCCAAGCCCCAGCATTTT.

V gene TRBV6-1 combines with J gene TRBJ1-4, with 9 bases that match TRBD1. Germline V gene data show CDR1 as MNHNS and CDR2 as SASEGT. The junction had 5 bases not matched to a gene; V was cut back by 5 bases and J by 7 bases. This CDR3 spans 14 amino acids. DNA of the CDR3: TGTGCCAGCAGTTCACAGGGGGCCGGTGAAAAACTGTTTTTT. This translates into CASSSQGAGEKLFF.

The chain recombines TRBV6-6 with TRBJ2-7; 8 bases match TRBD1. This CDR3 has 15 amino acids. Germline trimming cut 5 bases from V and 2 bases from J; bases unmatched to any gene: 8. CDR1 and CDR2 (germline): MNHNY, SVGAGI (reference sequence). The CDR3 region is CASSDWTGNTYEQYF. In nucleotides, the CDR3 is TGTGCCAGCAGTGATTGGACAGGGAACACCTACGAGCAGTACTTC.

The chain combines TRBV11-3 with TRBJ2-1; 10 bases are shared with TRBD1. Germline-derived CDR1 and CDR2 are SGHNT and YENEEA. J was trimmed by 7 bases and V by 5 bases; bases with no gene match: 8. The CDR3 totals 15 residues. CDR3: CASSRGTGVVNEQFF. The CDR3 DNA follows: TGTGCCAGCAGCCGGGGGACAGGGGTCGTTAATGAGCAGTTCTTC.

The gene calls are TRBV7-3 and TRBJ2-1; 9 positions agree with TRBD2. Germline values: CDR1 SGHTA, CDR2 FQGTGA. J gave up 4 bases and V 5 bases, and 9 bases lay outside the gene matches. The CDR3 sequence is 16 residues long. DNA for the CDR3: TGTGCCAGCAGCCGTAGCGGGAGCAGTGGGTACAATGAGCAGTTCTTC. Translation: CASSRSGSSGYNEQFF. Full variable domain (missing parts from reference TRBV7-3 and TRBJ2-1): GAGVSQTPSNKVTEKGKYVELRCDPISGHTALYWYRQSLGQGPEFLIYFQGTGAADDSGLPNDRFFAVRPEGSVSTLKIQRTERGDSAVYLCASSRSGSSGYNEQFFGPGTRLTVL.

The chain employs TRBV12-5 and TRBJ2-2; D is possibly TRBD1 (5 bases). CDR3 length equals 17 residues. CDR1 and CDR2 from the germline V gene are LGHNT and FRNRAP. Trimming left V 5 bases short and J 4 bases short, with 20 bases between. CDR3 DNA: TGTGCTAGTGGTCCCACGCAGGGAAGACGAGGCACCGGGGAGCTGTTTTTT. Its translation: CASGPTQGRRGTGELFF.

The V and J genes are TRBV2 and TRBJ1-1; D uncertain. This CDR3 has 15 amino acids. Germline V gene lookup returns CDR1 SNHLY and CDR2 FYNNEI. Trimming took off 4 bases at V and 0 bases at J, with 12 bases between the two ends. CDR3 in DNA: TGTGCCAGCAGTGCCCGTGGAGTAATGAACACTGAAGCTTTCTTT. Translated, it gives CASSARGVMNTEAFF.

This chain connects TRBV19 to TRBJ2-7; 16 bases line up with TRBD2. The germline V gene encodes CDR1 LNHDA and CDR2 SQIVND (reference sequence). The CDR3 contains 17 residues. V gave up 4 bases and J gave up 5 bases; unmatched junction bases: 8. Written as DNA, the CDR3 is TGTGCCAGTAGTACCGGGACTAGCGGGGGGGCCGAAGACGAGCAGTACTTC. Amino acids: CASSTGTSGGAEDEQYF.

V gene TRBV5-1 combines with J gene TRBJ2-5; 9 bases are a match to TRBD1. Per the germline V gene, CDR1 is SGHRS and CDR2 is YFSETQ. CDR3 length: 15 amino acids. J gave up 4 bases and V 1 base, and 5 bases lay outside the gene matches. The CDR3 DNA reads TGCGCCAGCAGCTTGTGGGGACAGGGAACAGAGACCCAGTACTTC. Amino acid sequence: CASSLWGQGTETQYF.

The chain uses TRBV5-1 and TRBJ1-1, with 7 bases aligning to TRBD1. Trimming removed 1 base from V and 3 bases from J; junction bases left unmatched: 6. The CDR3 consists of 15 residues. The germline gives CDR1 SGHRS, CDR2 YFSETQ. CDR3 protein: CASSLYRQGDTEAFF. CDR3 nucleotides: TGCGCCAGCAGCTTGTATAGGCAGGGGGACACTGAAGCTTTCTTT. Combining the CDR3 with reference TRBV5-1 and TRBJ1-1 gives the whole variable domain KAGVTQTPRYLIKTRGQQVTLSCSPISGHRSVSWYQQTPGQGLQFLFEYFSETQRNKGNFPGRFSGRQFSNSRSEMNVSTLELGDSALYLCASSLYRQGDTEAFFGQGTRLTVV.

This chain links TRBV5-4 with TRBJ2-7; 7 nucleotides align to TRBD1. The length of the CDR3 is 14 residues. Germline CDR1 SGHNT, CDR2 YYREEE (reference sequence). The V gene end was trimmed by 0 bases and the J gene end by 2 bases; junction bases not matched to a gene: 2. CDR3 sequence reads: CASSLDRGPYEQYF. The CDR3 DNA follows: TGTGCCAGCAGCTTGGACAGGGGCCCCTACGAGCAGTACTTC.

This chain joins TRBV5-8 and TRBJ1-3; D gene ambiguous. The CDR3 is 14 amino acids. Germline values: CDR1 SGHTS, CDR2 YDEGEE. V lost 2 bases and J lost 4, with 10 bases in between. The CDR3 region has the DNA TGTGCCAGCAGCTTAATAAGGAGGGGAAACACCATATATTTT. This gives the protein CASSLIRRGNTIYF.

This chain joins TRBV30 and TRBJ1-2, with unresolved D. The V end was cut by 0 bases, the J end by 8 bases, with 10 bases between. Per the germline V gene, CDR1 is GTSNPN and CDR2 is SVGIG (reference sequence). CDR3 size: 12 residues. In nucleotides, the CDR3 is TGTGCCTGGAGTGTGGGCCGTAGAGGCTACACCTTC. Its protein is CAWSVGRRGYTF.

The chain joins TRBV14 to TRBJ2-3; 10 positions match TRBD2. Germline CDR1 and CDR2: SGHDN and FVKESK. The CDR3 is 20 amino acids. With 0 bases clipped from V and 4 bases from J, the junction kept 16 bases outside the gene matches. CDR3 DNA sequence: TGTGCCAGCAGCCAAGAAGGAGTAGCGGGGGGACAATGGGTCCCAGATACGCAGTATTTT. Its translation: CASSQEGVAGGQWVPDTQYF.